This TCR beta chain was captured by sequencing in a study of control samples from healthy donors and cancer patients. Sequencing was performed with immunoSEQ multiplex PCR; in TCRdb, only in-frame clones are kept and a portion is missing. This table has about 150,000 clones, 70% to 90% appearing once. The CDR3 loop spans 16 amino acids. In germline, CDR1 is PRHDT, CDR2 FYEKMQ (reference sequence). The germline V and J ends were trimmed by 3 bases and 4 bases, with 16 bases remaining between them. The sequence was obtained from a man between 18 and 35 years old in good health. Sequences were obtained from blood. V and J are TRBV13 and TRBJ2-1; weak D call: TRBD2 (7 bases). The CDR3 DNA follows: TGTGCCAGCAGCTTTCGGGGGGCTGAGTTTTACAATGAGCAGTTCTTC. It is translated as CASSFRGAEFYNEQFF.